A single sample is the source of the 32 T cell receptor beta chains below, sequenced in a study of T cell clonality in common variable immunodeficiency. Study outcomes and limitations: Fewer deletions and N-nucleotide insertions were reportedly seen in common variable immunodeficiency TCR beta sequences.

Profiled with immunoSEQ multiplex PCR; TCRdb holds only in-frame clones, not every one. Observed in the sample are around 13,000 clones, none of them singletons. These TCRs' antigens remain unknown. Material for sequencing was peripheral blood mononuclear cells. Source of these receptors: a human donor with common variable immunodeficiency.

Comments on this clone: The observed sequence ends 3 residues before the CDR3 terminus, with the missing tail filled in from the germline J gene. This chain links TRBV7-2 with TRBJ2-5; D gene uncertain. This CDR3 has 13 amino acids. The V end lost 1 base, the J end lost 4 bases, and 7 bases lay between the germline ends. The germline V gene has CDR1 SGHTA and CDR2 FQGNSA. CDR3 DNA (partial): TGTGCCAGCAGCTTAGGGCAACGAGAGACC. Protein: CASSLGQRET. The CDR3, in full, reads CASSLGQRETQYF.

This clone was found a few times. The CDR3 region is CASSSRQGYNEKLFF. CDR3 bases read: TGTGCCAGCAGCTCACGACAGGGGTATAATGAAAAA. V gene TRBV7-9 combines with J gene TRBJ1-4, with 8 positions matching TRBD1. The missing CDR3 end, 3 residues past where the read stops, is filled in from the germline J gene. The germline gives CDR1 SEHNR, CDR2 FQNEAQ (reference sequence). Trimming cost V 4 bases and J 4 bases; bases outside gene matches: 5. This CDR3 spans 15 amino acids.

This clone appeared a few times. The read terminates 3 residues ahead of where the CDR3 ends, so the germline J gene completes it. The chain is built from TRBV19 and TRBJ1-5; D unclear. V was shortened by 1 base and J by 2 bases, with 18 bases between the two germline ends. Germline values: CDR1 LNHDA, CDR2 SQIVND (reference sequence). CDR3 size: 18 residues. CDR3: CASSIGALALGGNQPQHF. The CDR3 DNA, read in part, is TGTGCCAGTAGTATAGGGGCCTTGGCATTGGGTGGCAATCAGCCC.

The CDR3 spells CASSISGTGSYEQYF. The sequenced CDR3 bases are TGTGCCAGTAGTATATCGGGGACAGGGTCTTACGAG. This chain joins TRBV19 and TRBJ2-7; 9 bases are a match to TRBD1. Read sequence stops 3 residues before the CDR3 end, and the germline J gene provides the missing end. Germline-derived CDR1 and CDR2 are LNHDA and SQIVND (reference sequence). The CDR3 is 15 residues long. The J segment lost 4 bases and the V segment lost 2 bases, leaving 6 bases of the junction unmatched.

Note on this clone: The read gets to within 3 residues of the CDR3 end, and the germline J gene fills in the rest. V gene TRBV18 combines with J gene TRBJ1-1, with a weak D call TRBD1 (5 bases). From germline, CDR1 is KGHSH and CDR2 LQKENI. Trimming stripped 1 base from V and 4 bases from J, with 10 bases between. The length of the CDR3 is 14 residues. The DNA read from the CDR3 is TGTGCCAGCTCACCACAGGGGATGGGCACTGAA. Translation: CASSPQGMGTE. The entire CDR3 sequence reads CASSPQGMGTEAFF. Full variable domain (remainder filled in from reference TRBV18 and TRBJ1-1): NAGVMQNPRHLVRRRGQEARLRCSPMKGHSHVYWYRQLPEEGLKFMVYLQKENIIDESGMPKERFSAEFPKEGPSILRIQQVVRGDSAAYFCASSPQGMGTEAFFGQGTRLTVV.

In regard to this clone: The CDR3 goes on 3 residues after the read ends, and that part is filled in from the germline J gene. The chain is built from TRBV19 and TRBJ2-3, with 9 nucleotides matching TRBD1. This CDR3 contains 15 residues. Germline V gives CDR1 LNHDA, CDR2 SQIVND (reference sequence). J was trimmed by 0 bases and V by 9 bases; bases with no gene match: 7. CDR3 in amino acids: CASMDRGGSTDTQYF. The DNA read from the CDR3 is TGTGCCAGCATGGACAGGGGAGGGAGCACAGATACG.

The table lists this clone with a few counts. At one end, the junction sequence differs from germline, possibly due to a read error. The CDR3 end is not reached by the read, which stops 3 residues before it; the germline J gene fills it in. The chain couples TRBV7-7 to TRBJ2-3, with D tentatively TRBD2 (7 bases). The V gene's germline CDR1 is SSHAT and CDR2 FNYEAQ (reference sequence). The CDR3 length is 15 residues. The sequenced part of the CDR3 DNA is TGTGCTAGCAGCTTCCGAGGGGGGGCTAAAGATACG. It codes for CASSFRGGAKDT. The whole CDR3 sequence reads CASSFRGGAKDTQYF. Full variable domain (outside the CDR3, taken from reference TRBV7-7 and TRBJ2-3): GAGVSQSPRYKVTKRGQDVTLRCDPISSHATLYWYQQALGQGPEFLTYFNYEAQPDKSGLPSDRFSAERPEGSISTLTIQRTEQRDSAMYRCASSFRGGAKDTQYFGPGTRLTVL.

The sequenced CDR3 bases are TGTGCCAGCAGTGACGGCGCGGGGTTGACG. Translating gives CASSDGAGLT. The CDR3 in full is CASSDGAGLTQYF. The chain combines TRBV6-1 with TRBJ2-3, with D possibly TRBD2 on 6 matching bases. The missing CDR3 end, 3 residues past where the read stops, is filled in from the germline J gene. Germline CDR1 is MNHNS and CDR2 is SASEGT. The CDR3 is 13 amino acids.

Concerning this clone: The CDR3 end falls 3 residues outside the read, so it is completed with the germline J gene. V usage is TRBV7-9 and J usage is TRBJ2-7, with 8 positions matching TRBD1. The CDR3 covers 14 residues. Trimming cost V 4 bases and J 3 bases; bases outside gene matches: 5. Germline V CDR1 and CDR2: SEHNR, FQNEAQ (reference sequence). The sequenced CDR3 bases are TGTGCCAGCAGCTCGCGGACAGGGAACTACGAG. It yields the protein CASSSRTGNYE. The full CDR3 reads CASSSRTGNYEQYF.

This clone came up a few times. The read halts 3 residues ahead of the CDR3 end, with the missing end drawn from the germline J gene. The chain employs TRBV7-9 and TRBJ2-5, with a possible D match to TRBD1 (5 bases). Germline CDR1 and CDR2: SEHNR and FQNEAQ (reference sequence). The CDR3 runs to 14 residues. Between the trimmed V and J ends, which lost 4 bases and 4 bases, there was a span of 13 bases. Incomplete CDR3 DNA: TGTGCCAGCAGCTCACAGGAGACGGGAGAGACC. This gives the protein CASSSQETGET. From start to end, the CDR3 is CASSSQETGETQYF.

As concerns this clone: The CDR3 end is not reached by the read, which stops 3 residues before it; the germline J gene fills it in. This rearrangement joins TRBV19 to TRBJ2-1; unclear D gene. CDR1 is LNHDA and CDR2 is SQIVND in the germline V gene (reference sequence). There are 13 residues in the CDR3. Trimming pared 1 base from V and 3 bases from J, leaving 4 bases between. CDR3 DNA, as far as it was read: TGTGCCAGTAGTATAGGGCTCTACAATGAG. Its translation is CASSIGLYNE. The full CDR3 is CASSIGLYNEQFF.

The chain's CDR3 is CASSLDSPYGPLHF. The CDR3 bases that were read are TGTGCCAGTAGCCTGGACAGCCCGTATGGGCCC. This rearrangement joins TRBV19 to TRBJ1-6; TRBD1 might be the D (6 bases). The sequenced fragment ends 3 residues before the CDR3 boundary, so the rest is inferred from the germline J gene. The CDR3 sequence is 14 residues long. Germline assignment: CDR1 LNHDA and CDR2 SQIVND (reference sequence).

On this clone itself: The read terminates 3 residues before the CDR3 end, so the remaining end is supplied by the germline J gene. This rearrangement joins TRBV7-2 to TRBJ2-6, with a tentative D call TRBD1 (6 bases). Germline CDR1 reads SGHTA; CDR2 reads FQGNSA. Trimming stripped 4 bases from V and 2 bases from J, with 9 bases between. The CDR3 covers 15 residues. CDR3 sequence: CASSYRAAGANVLTF. Partial CDR3 DNA: TGTGCCAGCAGCTACAGGGCTGCTGGGGCCAACGTC.

This clone was picked up a small number of times. Coverage ceases 3 residues before the CDR3 finishes, and the germline J gene fills in the end. This rearrangement joins TRBV19 to TRBJ2-1; TRBD1 aligns across 9 bases. CDR1 and CDR2 from the germline V gene are LNHDA and SQIVND (reference sequence). The CDR3 covers 15 residues. After removal of 5 bases from V and 8 bases from J, the junction contained 10 bases not matched to a gene. The CDR3 DNA, read in part, is TGTGCCAGTAGTGCCTCGCAACAGGGGGCATATGAG. Amino acid sequence: CASSASQQGAYE. The CDR3 as a whole reads CASSASQQGAYEQFF. The complete variable domain, with remaining parts taken from reference TRBV19 and TRBJ2-1, reads DGGITQSPKYLFRKEGQNVTLSCEQNLNHDAMYWYRQDPGQGLRLIYYSQIVNDFQKGDIAEGYSVSREKKESFPLTVTSAQKNPTAFYLCASSASQQGAYEQFFGPGTRLTVL.

The table lists this clone with a few counts. The read comes to an end 3 residues before the CDR3 does, leaving the germline J gene to fill in the end. The chain is built from TRBV18 and TRBJ2-3; D unresolved. This CDR3 comprises 14 residues. Germline values: CDR1 KGHSH, CDR2 LQKENI. Trimming cost V 3 bases and J 5 bases, with 12 bases left between them. The chain's CDR3 is CASSPSGVGDTQYF. The sequenced CDR3 bases are TGTGCCAGCTCACCCTCAGGAGTGGGAGATACG.

This clone turned up a few times. The CDR3 end lies 3 residues beyond the end of the read and is filled in from the germline J gene. The sample carries other DNA sequences with the same CDR3. The chain couples TRBV7-2 to TRBJ1-5; a weak D match, TRBD1 (5 bases). V was trimmed by 0 bases and J by 6 bases, leaving 6 bases between them. The CDR3 runs to 13 residues. Germline V gene data show CDR1 as SGHTA and CDR2 as FQGNSA. CDR3: CASSLAGGQPQHF. The sequenced part of the CDR3 DNA is TGTGCCAGCAGCTTAGCGGGGGGTCAGCCC.

This clone was counted a few times. The read stops 3 residues short of the end of the CDR3; the missing end is completed from the germline J gene. J is TRBJ1-4 and V is TRBV19, with 7 bases lining up with TRBD1. After removal of 3 bases from V and 3 bases from J, the junction contained 4 bases not matched to a gene. Germline CDR1 is LNHDA and CDR2 is SQIVND (reference sequence). This CDR3 has 15 residues. CDR3 DNA, as far as it was read: TGTGCCAGTAGTATCCTCGGGACAGCTAATGAAAAA. Encoded protein: CASSILGTANEK. From start to end, the CDR3 is CASSILGTANEKLFF.

With regard to this clone: The CDR3 extends 3 residues past the end of the read, so its final part is completed from the germline J gene. V usage is TRBV5-6 and J usage is TRBJ2-7; perhaps TRBD1 as D (5 bases). The germline V and J ends were trimmed by 5 bases and 3 bases, with 12 bases remaining between them. This CDR3 has 13 residues. Germline V gives CDR1 SGHDT, CDR2 YYEEEE. Partial CDR3 DNA: TGTGCCAGCAGACAGACAGCAAACTACGAG. It translates to CASRQTANYE. The entire CDR3 is CASRQTANYEQYF.

The part of the CDR3 DNA that was read is TGTGCCAGTAGTAGGGTAGCGGGGGCCAACACAGATACG. Amino acids: CASSRVAGANTDT. In full, the CDR3 reads CASSRVAGANTDTQYF. The rearrangement joins TRBV19 to TRBJ2-3; TRBD2 matches at 9 bases. The read finishes 3 residues shy of the CDR3 end, and the germline J gene is used to complete it. Germline values: CDR1 LNHDA, CDR2 SQIVND (reference sequence). V was pared by 4 bases and J by 2 bases, with 7 bases of the junction left unmatched. The CDR3 contains 16 residues. Together with reference TRBV19 and TRBJ2-3, the CDR3 gives the full variable domain: DGGITQSPKYLFRKEGQNVTLSCEQNLNHDAMYWYRQDPGQGLRLIYYSQIVNDFQKGDIAEGYSVSREKKESFPLTVTSAQKNPTAFYLCASSRVAGANTDTQYFGPGTRLTVL.

This clone occurred a few times. The read comes to an end 3 residues before the CDR3 does, leaving the germline J gene to fill in the end. V and J are TRBV7-8 and TRBJ2-7, with 9 bases fitting TRBD1. With 4 bases clipped from V and 3 bases from J, the junction kept 10 bases outside the gene matches. Germline CDR1 and CDR2: SGHVS and FQNEAQ. CDR3 length equals 16 residues. Partial CDR3 DNA: TGTGCCAGCAGCTCTATTATCGGACAGGGGATCTACGAG. This gives the protein CASSSIIGQGIYE. The entire CDR3 protein is CASSSIIGQGIYEQYF.

As for this clone: Sequencing ends 3 residues short of the CDR3 end; the germline J gene provides the rest. This chain links TRBV5-1 with TRBJ2-5; 7 nucleotides agree with TRBD1. The ends lost 3 bases at V and 1 base at J; junction bases unmatched: 3. The length of the CDR3 is 14 residues. Germline-derived CDR1 and CDR2 are SGHRS and YFSETQ. Here the CDR3 reads CASSSQGSQETQYF. CDR3 DNA (partial): TGCGCCAGCAGCTCACAGGGGAGCCAAGAGACC.

This clone was detected only a few times. Coverage ceases 3 residues before the CDR3 finishes, and the germline J gene fills in the end. The chain links TRBV19 to TRBJ2-7; perhaps TRBD1 as D (6 bases). This CDR3 comprises 14 residues. The germline V gene has CDR1 LNHDA and CDR2 SQIVND (reference sequence). V lost 5 bases to trimming and J lost 1 base, with 12 bases between them. CDR3 DNA, as far as it was read: TGTGCCAGTAGTCCGGGACATAGGTCCTACGAG. This codes for CASSPGHRSYE. The full CDR3 sequence reads CASSPGHRSYEQYF.

This clone was observed a few times. The read ends 3 residues shy of where the CDR3 ends; the end is completed using the germline J gene. The rearrangement uses TRBV2 and TRBJ1-1; D remains unclear. The CDR3 loop spans 13 amino acids. V lost 5 bases and J 3 bases, leaving 10 bases between the germline ends. Germline V gives CDR1 SNHLY, CDR2 FYNNEI. CDR3 sequence: CASSNNKYTEAFF. The CDR3 bases that were read are TGTGCCAGCAGTAACAACAAGTACACTGAA.

There are a few counts of this clone. A junction boundary mismatches the germline segment, possibly from a read error. The DNA ends 3 residues before the CDR3 does, and the rest of the CDR3 is filled in from the germline J gene. This chain links TRBV7-9 with TRBJ2-5; 12 bases are shared with TRBD2. The germline V gene encodes CDR1 SEHNR and CDR2 FQNEAQ (reference sequence). There are 14 residues in the CDR3. CDR3: CASSLAGGPETQYF. CDR3 bases read: TGTGCCAGCAGCCTAGCGGGGGGGCCGGAGACC.

This clone was counted between two and nine times. The part of the CDR3 DNA that was read is TGTGCCTGGAGTATCCGGGAAAAA. It yields the protein CAWSIREK. The complete CDR3 sequence is CAWSIREKLFF. The chain has TRBV30 and TRBJ1-4; D is unclear. The CDR3 extends 3 residues past the end of the read, so its final part is completed from the germline J gene. Germline V gene data show CDR1 as GTSNPN and CDR2 as SVGIG (reference sequence). CDR3 length equals 11 residues. Trimming removed 2 bases from V and 8 bases from J, with 6 bases in between.

Comments on this clone: From the germline J gene comes the end of the CDR3, since the read stops 3 residues before it. The chain employs TRBV7-6 and TRBJ2-7; 7 nucleotides line up with TRBD1. The CDR3 is made up of 15 amino acids. V dropped 3 bases and J dropped 4; count of bases not matched to a gene: 9. Per germline, CDR1 SGHVS and CDR2 FNYEAQ. Partial CDR3 DNA: TGTGCCAGCAGCTTGGAGACAGGGATTAATTACGAG. It is translated as CASSLETGINYE. The entire CDR3 protein reads CASSLETGINYEQYF. Using reference TRBV7-6 and TRBJ2-7 for the parts outside the CDR3, the full variable domain is GAGVSQSPRYKVTKRGQDVALRCDPISGHVSLYWYRQALGQGPEFLTYFNYEAQQDKSGLPNDRFSAERPEGSISTLTIQRTEQRDSAMYRCASSLETGINYEQYFGPGTRLTVT.

This clone has only a few counts. The CDR3 is cut off 3 residues early in the read; its end comes from the germline J gene. This chain joins TRBV19 and TRBJ2-4; 7 bases are shared with TRBD2. After removal of 7 bases from V and 8 bases from J, the junction contained 11 bases not matched to a gene. The CDR3 is 14 residues long. Germline V gives CDR1 LNHDA, CDR2 SQIVND (reference sequence). Incomplete CDR3 DNA: TGTGCCAGTACCCCCGGGGGGTCCCTGGACATT. This translates into CASTPGGSLDI. The whole CDR3 sequence is CASTPGGSLDIQYF. The full variable domain, its missing parts supplied by reference TRBV19 and TRBJ2-4, is DGGITQSPKYLFRKEGQNVTLSCEQNLNHDAMYWYRQDPGQGLRLIYYSQIVNDFQKGDIAEGYSVSREKKESFPLTVTSAQKNPTAFYLCASTPGGSLDIQYFGAGTRLSVL.

This clone showed up just a few times. The CDR3 extends 3 residues past the end of the read, so its final part is completed from the germline J gene. This chain links TRBV23-1 with TRBJ2-7, with 10 positions matching TRBD1. TRBV23-1 is treated as an ORF (open reading frame) with a function not yet certain. The V gene end was trimmed by 10 bases and the J gene end by 3 bases; junction bases not matched to a gene: 6. The CDR3 totals 13 residues. The DNA read from the CDR3 is TGCGCCAACCTCTGGACAGGGGGCTACGAG. It encodes CANLWTGGYE. The full CDR3 reads CANLWTGGYEQYF.

Comments on this clone: The read is 3 residues too short to cover the CDR3 end, so that end is filled in from the germline J gene. This chain connects TRBV7-8 to TRBJ2-3; 7 nucleotides align to TRBD2. Trimming removed 2 bases from V and 1 base from J; junction bases left unmatched: 9. Germline V gene lookup returns CDR1 SGHVS and CDR2 FQNEAQ. CDR3 size: 17 residues. The sequenced part of the CDR3 DNA is TGTGCCAGCAGCTTAAGGGGACTAACTAGCGGCACAGATACG. Protein product: CASSLRGLTSGTDT. The entire CDR3 reads CASSLRGLTSGTDTQYF. Drawing the rest from reference TRBV7-8 and TRBJ2-3, the complete variable domain is GAGVSQSPRYKVAKRGQDVALRCDPISGHVSLFWYQQALGQGPEFLTYFQNEAQLDKSGLPSDRFFAERPEGSVSTLKIQRTQQEDSAVYLCASSLRGLTSGTDTQYFGPGTRLTVL.

This clone occurred a few times. The CDR3 here is CASSMPRWTQYF. Partial CDR3 DNA: TGTGCCAGCAGCATGCCCAGATGGACC. This chain links TRBV7-9 with TRBJ2-5; no clear D. The missing CDR3 end, 3 residues past where the read stops, is filled in from the germline J gene. The CDR3 consists of 12 residues. Germline V gene sequence: CDR1 SEHNR, CDR2 FQNEAQ (reference sequence). Trimming pared 5 bases from V and 7 bases from J, leaving 11 bases between.

This clone was seen a handful of times. Here the CDR3 reads CASSSRDSPYNEQFF. The covered CDR3 bases are TGTGCCAGCAGCTCGCGGGACAGTCCCTACAATGAG. J is TRBJ2-1 and V is TRBV11-3; perhaps TRBD1 as D (7 bases). The read comes to an end 3 residues before the CDR3 does, leaving the germline J gene to fill in the end. V lost 4 bases, J lost 2 bases, and 12 bases lay in between. The CDR3 is made up of 15 amino acids. Germline V gene lookup returns CDR1 SGHNT and CDR2 YENEEA.

About this clone: The read terminates 3 residues before the CDR3 end, so the remaining end is supplied by the germline J gene. The chain recombines TRBV7-2 with TRBJ2-7, with TRBD1 matching 7 bases. With V trimmed by 1 base and J by 4 bases, 4 bases remained unmatched. Germline V gene data show CDR1 as SGHTA and CDR2 as FQGNSA. This CDR3 region has 14 residues. Partial CDR3 DNA: TGTGCCAGCAGCTTAGACAGGGGAATGTACGAG. Encoded protein: CASSLDRGMYE. In full, the CDR3 reads CASSLDRGMYEQYF. The variable domain in full, with the rest retrieved from reference TRBV7-2 and TRBJ2-7, is GAGVSQSPSNKVTEKGKDVELRCDPISGHTALYWYRQSLGQGLEFLIYFQGNSAPDKSGLPSDRFSAERTGGSVSTLTIQRTQQEDSAVYLCASSLDRGMYEQYFGPGTRLTVT.